This T cell receptor (beta chain) was identified in a study of T cells in Graves' hyperthyroidism and ophthalmopathy. Overall study findings and caveats: The blood repertoire included most of the expanded thyroid clonotypes above 0.001.

TCR beta CDR3 region amplification was performed from RNA transcripts. The HTBI primer set served for first-round RT-PCR of the TCR CDR3. TCRdb itself ran the multiplex PCR reads through MiXCR, one entry per CDR3 protein. Of 540,000 or so distinct CDR3 sequences in the sample, more than 45% were seen once. Reasons for excluding patients were uncontrolled infection, other autoimmune disease, pregnancy or lactation. The trim removed 6 bases at V and 4 bases at J, leaving 6 bases unmatched. The CDR3 has 15 residues. Germline V gives CDR1 SGHVS, CDR2 FNYEAQ. Of note for this clonotype: The antigen remains unidentified.

The source of this sequence is an adult woman with Graves' disease, either hyperthyroidism or ophthalmopathy (not recorded which). Sequencing was carried out using peripheral blood or thyroid tissue (not recorded which). The J gene is TRBJ2-5, the V gene TRBV7-6; TRBD2 matches at 12 bases. In DNA form, the CDR3 reads TGTGCCAGCAGGGACGGACTAGCGGGGACAGAGACCCAGTACTTC. Its protein is CASRDGLAGTETQYF.